This T cell receptor beta chain was recorded in a study of CD8 T cells in ankylosing spondylitis. Overall study results and limits: Clones linked with disease were CD8+ and fairly uncommon in the peripheral blood. Earlier studies detected some motif variants in reactive arthritis synovial fluid and blood. What appeared characteristic of ankylosing spondylitis blood was a TCR beta motif of several highly homologous variants.

For this clonotype: Its antigen is undetermined.

The authors made TCR beta libraries by quantitative 5'-RACE with molecular barcodes. In TCRdb, the 5' RACE reads were re-called with MiXCR into one record per CDR3 protein. The sample has 250,000 to 300,000 distinct CDR3 sequences, 18% seen once; the top ten hold around 30%. Germline CDR1 SEHNR, CDR2 FQNEAQ (reference sequence). The CDR3 covers 16 residues. Trimming shortened V by 1 base and J by 0 bases, and 11 bases separated the two germline ends. The gene calls are TRBV7-9 and TRBJ2-3; weak D call: TRBD2 (6 bases). The source of this sequence is a male donor with ankylosing spondylitis or in good health (not recorded which). Sequencing input: blood, either unsorted or a sorted T cell fraction (not recorded which). The CDR3 reads CASSLGIAVSTDTQYF. The CDR3 DNA reads as TGTGCCAGCAGCTTAGGTATAGCGGTTAGCACAGATACGCAGTATTTT.